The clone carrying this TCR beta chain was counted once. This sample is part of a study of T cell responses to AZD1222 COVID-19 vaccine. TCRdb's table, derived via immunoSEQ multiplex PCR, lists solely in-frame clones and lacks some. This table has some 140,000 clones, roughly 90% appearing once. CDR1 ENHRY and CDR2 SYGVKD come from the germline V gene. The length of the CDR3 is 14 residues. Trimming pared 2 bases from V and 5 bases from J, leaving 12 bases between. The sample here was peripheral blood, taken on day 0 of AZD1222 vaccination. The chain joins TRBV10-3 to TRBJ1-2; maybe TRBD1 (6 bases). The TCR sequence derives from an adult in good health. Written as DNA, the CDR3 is TGTGCCATCAGTGAGGAGGGGGTGATTTATGGCTACACCTTC. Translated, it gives CAISEEGVIYGYTF.